The 2 T cell receptor beta chains given below trace back to one sample, sequenced in a study of cytomegalovirus exposure and HLA in healthy donors. PCR was performed using 60 Vbeta and 13 Jbeta primers. Data came from immunoSEQ multiplex PCR; TCRdb stores just in-frame clones and leaves some out. In the table there are 95,000 to 150,000 clones, approximately 80% of which are singletons. The specimen was PBMCs. All receptors come from a female donor in good health and CMV-seropositive.

The gene calls are TRBV30 and TRBJ2-7; TRBD1 aligns across 8 bases. The CDR3 is 16 amino acids. Germline values: CDR1 GTSNPN, CDR2 SVGIG (reference sequence). Losses at the gene ends were 0 bases for V and 3 bases for J; bases not matched to a gene: 10. In nucleotides, the CDR3 is TGTGCCTGGAGTGTGACAGGGGCAGGGTCCAGCTACGAGCAGTACTTC. As protein: CAWSVTGAGSSYEQYF.

This chain joins TRBV12-5 and TRBJ2-3; D possibly corresponds to TRBD2 (5 bases). In germline, CDR1 is LGHNT, CDR2 FRNRAP. The CDR3 covers 13 residues. The germline V and J ends were trimmed by 5 bases and 8 bases, with 14 bases remaining between them. Here the CDR3 reads CASGPLAGGTQYF. DNA of the CDR3: TGTGCTAGTGGTCCCTTGGCCGGAGGTACGCAGTATTTT.